This T cell receptor (beta chain) was observed in a study of post-analysis software for immune sequencing data. Study overall: Relapsing-remitting, secondary progressive and progressive-relapsing forms made up the multiple sclerosis disease courses. Study-wide results and caveats: Comparison of patients with controls showed roughly five TRBV segments more frequent in patients, TRBV5-6, TRBV5-1 and TRBV20-1 among them. Samples from one preparation batch, clustered by F measure, grouped strongly together. A significant reduction in normalized Chao1 diversity was observed in multiple sclerosis patients versus controls.

With respect to this clonotype: What it binds is unknown.

Unique molecular identifiers featured in each of the TCR beta cDNA libraries. The T cell input of about 0.95 to 11 million gave around 540,000 cDNA molecules. TCRdb re-called the PCR reads with MiXCR, one entry per CDR3 protein. The data contain about 770,000 distinct CDR3 sequences, under 60% of them singletons. The CDR3 consists of 13 residues. The chain combines TRBV12-3 or TRBV12-4 with TRBJ2-5; D is unresolved. TRBJ2-7 matches the DNA end more closely, so the J call is doubtful. Sample: blood. This TCR derives from a girl between 10 and 17 years old with multiple sclerosis. DNA for the CDR3: TGTGCCAGCAGTTTGGTCCGCCACTACGAGCAGTACTTC. Protein sequence: CASSLVRHYEQYF.